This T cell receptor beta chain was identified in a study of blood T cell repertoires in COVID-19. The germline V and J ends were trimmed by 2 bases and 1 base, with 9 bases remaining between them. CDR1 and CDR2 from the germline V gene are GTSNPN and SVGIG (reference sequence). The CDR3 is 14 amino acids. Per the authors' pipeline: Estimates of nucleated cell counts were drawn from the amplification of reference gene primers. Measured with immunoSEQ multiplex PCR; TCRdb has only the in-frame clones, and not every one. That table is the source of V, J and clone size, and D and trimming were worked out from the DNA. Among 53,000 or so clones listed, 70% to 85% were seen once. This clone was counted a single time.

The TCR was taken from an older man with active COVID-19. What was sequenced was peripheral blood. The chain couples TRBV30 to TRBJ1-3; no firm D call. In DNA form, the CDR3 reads TGTGCCTGGAGTTATGGCTTTTCTGGAAACACCATATATTTT. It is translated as CAWSYGFSGNTIYF. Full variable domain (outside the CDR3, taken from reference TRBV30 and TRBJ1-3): SQTIHQWPATLVQPVGSPLSLECTVEGTSNPNLYWYRQAAGRGLQLLFYSVGIGQISSEVPQNLSASRPQDRQFILSSKKLLLSDSGFYLCAWSYGFSGNTIYFGEGSWLTVV.